Below, 8 T cell receptor beta chains from the same sample are listed, as sequenced in a study of T cell repertoires in cytomegalovirus infection. MiXCR was run by TCRdb on the reads, yielding one entry per CDR3 protein. The sample carries some 400,000 distinct CDR3 sequences, roughly 20% recorded once. Sequenced sample: PBMCs. These receptors all come from a human donor in good health (CMV status not recorded). Some clones in this sample may be carry-over from other donors' samples.

This clonotype occurred many times. The CDR3 coding sequence is TGTGCCAGCAGCCCCAGGGGGGGGGGGAGTTACAATGAGCAGTTCTTC. Translating it yields CASSPRGGGSYNEQFF. The chain employs TRBV7-9 and TRBJ2-1; D might be TRBD1 or TRBD2, each matching 7 bases. The germline V and J ends were trimmed by 5 bases and 4 bases, with 18 bases remaining between them. CDR1 SEHNR and CDR2 FQNEAQ come from the germline V gene (reference sequence). The CDR3 contains 16 residues.

V gene TRBV4-3 combines with J gene TRBJ2-1; 9 bases align to TRBD2. The CDR3 covers 16 residues. V dropped 0 bases and J dropped 6; count of bases not matched to a gene: 6. Germline CDR1 LGHNA, CDR2 YSLEER. The CDR3 is CASSQEPTSGPNEQFF. As DNA, the CDR3 is TGCGCCAGCAGCCAAGAACCGACTAGCGGACCCAATGAGCAGTTCTTC.

Many counts were recorded for this clonotype. V is TRBV4-1 and J is TRBJ1-6; perhaps TRBD1 as D (5 bases). Germline V gives CDR1 MGHRA, CDR2 YSYEKL. V lost 0 bases to trimming and J lost 4 bases, with 13 bases between them. The CDR3 length is 17 residues. The CDR3: CASSQEGGTGYNSPLHF. CDR3 bases: TGCGCCAGCAGCCAAGAGGGAGGGACTGGTTATAATTCACCCCTCCACTTT.

In its sample, this clonotype was seen many times. The gene calls are TRBV7-9 and TRBJ2-7, with D hard to call. The V end was cut by 2 bases, the J end by 3 bases, with 14 bases between. The CDR3 extends over 15 amino acids. Per the germline V gene, CDR1 is SEHNR and CDR2 is FQNEAQ (reference sequence). The CDR3 nucleotides are TGTGCCAGCAGCTTATCCTTAGGTAACTTCTACGAGCAGTACTTC. It is translated as CASSLSLGNFYEQYF.

This clonotype was seen only a few times. J is TRBJ2-1 and V is TRBV5-4; D may be TRBD1 or TRBD2 (6 bases each). The germline gives CDR1 SGHNT, CDR2 YYREEE (reference sequence). V lost 6 bases and J 8 bases, leaving 18 bases between the germline ends. The CDR3 spans 14 residues. In DNA form, the CDR3 reads TGTGCCAGCACTCCGAAGGGGGGTTCGGATGAGCAGTTCTTC. Its protein product is CASTPKGGSDEQFF. The complete variable domain, with remaining parts taken from reference TRBV5-4 and TRBJ2-1, reads ETGVTQSPTHLIKTRGQQVTLRCSSQSGHNTVSWYQQALGQGPQFIFQYYREEENGRGNFPPRFSGLQFPNYSSELNVNALELDDSALYLCASTPKGGSDEQFFGPGTRLTVL.

This clonotype was observed a few times. The chain is built from TRBV7-4 and TRBJ1-3; D is ambiguous. From germline, CDR1 is SGHVT and CDR2 SQSDAQ. Trimming cost V 7 bases and J 5 bases, with 6 bases left between them. This CDR3 has 11 residues. Here the CDR3 reads CASTPRNTIYF. The CDR3 DNA is TGTGCCAGCACCCCTAGAAACACCATATATTTT. Drawing the rest from reference TRBV7-4 and TRBJ1-3, the complete variable domain is GAGVSQSPRYKVAKRGRDVALRCDSISGHVTLYWYRQTLGQGSEVLTYSQSDAQRDKSGRPSGRFSAERPERSVSTLKIQRTEQGDSAVYLCASTPRNTIYFGEGSWLTVV.

In its sample, this clonotype was seen many times. The chain recombines TRBV6-5 with TRBJ2-7, with D unresolved. With 3 bases removed from V and 2 bases from J, the gap between germline ends came to 8 bases. The CDR3 has 13 amino acids. Germline V CDR1 and CDR2: MNHEY, SVGAGI. The CDR3 loop is CASSYDPTYEQYF. In nucleotides, the CDR3 is TGTGCCAGCAGTTATGATCCTACCTACGAGCAGTACTTC.

In its sample, this clonotype was seen many times. The rearrangement uses TRBV7-6 and TRBJ2-5, with 8 positions matching TRBD2. Germline V gene data show CDR1 as SGHVS and CDR2 as FNYEAQ. The CDR3 contains 15 residues. The V and J ends lost 8 bases and 4 bases, in that order; junction bases with no gene match: 12. Here the CDR3 DNA reads TGTGCCAGCGGTCCTCTGGCGGGGGGTGGAGAGACCCAGTACTTC. This codes for CASGPLAGGGETQYF.